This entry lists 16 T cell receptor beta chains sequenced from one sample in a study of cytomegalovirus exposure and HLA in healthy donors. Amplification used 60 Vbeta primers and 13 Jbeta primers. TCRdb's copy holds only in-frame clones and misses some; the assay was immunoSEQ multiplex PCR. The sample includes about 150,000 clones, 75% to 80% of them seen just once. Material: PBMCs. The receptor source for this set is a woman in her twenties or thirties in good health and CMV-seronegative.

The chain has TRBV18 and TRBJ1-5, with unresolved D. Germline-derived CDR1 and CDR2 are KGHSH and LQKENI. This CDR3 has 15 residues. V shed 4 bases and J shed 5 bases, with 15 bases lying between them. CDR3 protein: CASSLDSGGDQPQHF. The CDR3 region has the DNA TGTGCCAGCTCACTCGACTCGGGTGGAGATCAGCCCCAGCATTTT.

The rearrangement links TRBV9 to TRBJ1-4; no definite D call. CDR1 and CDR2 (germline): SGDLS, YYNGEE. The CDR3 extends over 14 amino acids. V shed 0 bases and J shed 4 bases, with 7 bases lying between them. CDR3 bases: TGTGCCAGCAGCGTAGGTTCCGGTAATGAAAAACTGTTTTTT. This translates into CASSVGSGNEKLFF.

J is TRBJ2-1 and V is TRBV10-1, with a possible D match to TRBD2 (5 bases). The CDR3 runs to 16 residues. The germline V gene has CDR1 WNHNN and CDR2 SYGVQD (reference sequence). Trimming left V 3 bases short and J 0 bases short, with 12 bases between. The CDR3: CASSEHKRDSYNEQFF. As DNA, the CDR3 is TGCGCCAGCAGTGAACACAAGAGGGACTCCTACAATGAGCAGTTCTTC.

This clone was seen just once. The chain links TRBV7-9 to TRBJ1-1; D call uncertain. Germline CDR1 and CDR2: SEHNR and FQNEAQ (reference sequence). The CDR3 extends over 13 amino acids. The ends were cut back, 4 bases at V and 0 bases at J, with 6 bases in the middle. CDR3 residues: CASSSQMNTEAFF. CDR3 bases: TGTGCCAGCAGCTCACAGATGAACACTGAAGCTTTCTTT.

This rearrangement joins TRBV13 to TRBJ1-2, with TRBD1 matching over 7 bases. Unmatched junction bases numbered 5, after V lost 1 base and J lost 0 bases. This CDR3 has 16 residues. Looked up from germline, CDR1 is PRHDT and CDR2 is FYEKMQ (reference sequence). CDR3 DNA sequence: TGTGCCAGCAGCTTAGAAGGGACAGCCGCTAACTATGGCTACACCTTC. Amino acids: CASSLEGTAANYGYTF.

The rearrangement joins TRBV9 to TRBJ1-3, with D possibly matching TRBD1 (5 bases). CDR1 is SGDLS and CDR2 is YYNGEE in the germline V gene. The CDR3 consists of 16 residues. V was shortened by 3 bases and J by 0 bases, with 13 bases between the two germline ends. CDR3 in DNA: TGTGCCAGCAGCGCCGGGGCGGGGTTCTCTGGAAACACCATATATTTT. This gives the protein CASSAGAGFSGNTIYF.

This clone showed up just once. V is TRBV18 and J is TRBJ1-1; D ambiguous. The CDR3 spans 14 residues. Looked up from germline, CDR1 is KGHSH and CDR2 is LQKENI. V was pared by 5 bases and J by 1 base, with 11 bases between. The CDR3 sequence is CASSGAAKNTEAFF. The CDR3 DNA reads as TGTGCCAGCTCAGGAGCGGCCAAGAACACTGAAGCTTTCTTT.

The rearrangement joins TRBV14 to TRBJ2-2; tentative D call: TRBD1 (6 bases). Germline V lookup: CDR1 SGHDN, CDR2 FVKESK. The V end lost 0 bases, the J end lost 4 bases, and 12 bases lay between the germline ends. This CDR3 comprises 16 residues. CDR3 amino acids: CASSQDPPRGTGELFF. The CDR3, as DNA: TGTGCCAGCAGCCAAGACCCCCCCAGGGGCACCGGGGAGCTGTTTTTT.

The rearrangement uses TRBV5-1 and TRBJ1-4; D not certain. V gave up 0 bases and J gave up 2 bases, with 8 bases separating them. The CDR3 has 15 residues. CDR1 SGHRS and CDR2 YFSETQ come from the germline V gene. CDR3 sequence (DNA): TGCGCCAGCAGCTTGGCCGCGGTGACTAATGAAAAACTGTTTTTT. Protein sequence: CASSLAAVTNEKLFF.

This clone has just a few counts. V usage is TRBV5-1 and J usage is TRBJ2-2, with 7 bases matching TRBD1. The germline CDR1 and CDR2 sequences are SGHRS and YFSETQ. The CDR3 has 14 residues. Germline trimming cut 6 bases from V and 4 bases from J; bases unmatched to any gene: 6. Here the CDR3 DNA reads TGCGCCAGCAACGAGGGACAGCCCACCGGGGAGCTGTTTTTT. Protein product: CASNEGQPTGELFF.

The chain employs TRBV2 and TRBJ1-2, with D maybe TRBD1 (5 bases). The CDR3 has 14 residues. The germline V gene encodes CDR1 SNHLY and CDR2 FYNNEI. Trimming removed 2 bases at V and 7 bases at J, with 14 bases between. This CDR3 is CASSERRGLGGYTF. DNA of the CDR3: TGTGCCAGCAGTGAAAGGAGGGGTTTGGGTGGCTACACCTTC.

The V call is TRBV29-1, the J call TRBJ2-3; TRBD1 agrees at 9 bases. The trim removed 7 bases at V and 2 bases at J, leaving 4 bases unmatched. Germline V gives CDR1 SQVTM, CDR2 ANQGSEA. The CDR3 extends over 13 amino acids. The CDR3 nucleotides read TGCAGCGCCTGGGACAGGGACACAGATACGCAGTATTTT. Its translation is CSAWDRDTDTQYF.

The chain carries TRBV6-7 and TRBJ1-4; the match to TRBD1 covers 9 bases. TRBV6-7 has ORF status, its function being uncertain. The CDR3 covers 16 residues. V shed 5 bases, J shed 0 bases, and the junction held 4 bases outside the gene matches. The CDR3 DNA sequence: TGTGCCAGCAGTCGGGGGACAGGGTCAACTAATGAAAAACTGTTTTTT. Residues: CASSRGTGSTNEKLFF.

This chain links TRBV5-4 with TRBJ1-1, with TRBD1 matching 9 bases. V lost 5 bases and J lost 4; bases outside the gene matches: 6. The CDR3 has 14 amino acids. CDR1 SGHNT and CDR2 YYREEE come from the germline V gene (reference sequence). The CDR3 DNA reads TGTGCCAGCAGGGACTGGGACAGGGCCACTGAAGCTTTCTTT. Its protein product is CASRDWDRATEAFF.

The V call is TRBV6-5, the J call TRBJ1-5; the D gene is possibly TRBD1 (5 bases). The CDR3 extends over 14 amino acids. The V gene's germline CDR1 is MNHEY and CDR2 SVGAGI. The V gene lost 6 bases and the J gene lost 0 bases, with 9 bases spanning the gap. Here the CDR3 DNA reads TGTGCCAGCAGCGACAGCCTTAGCAATCAGCCCCAGCATTTT. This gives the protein CASSDSLSNQPQHF.

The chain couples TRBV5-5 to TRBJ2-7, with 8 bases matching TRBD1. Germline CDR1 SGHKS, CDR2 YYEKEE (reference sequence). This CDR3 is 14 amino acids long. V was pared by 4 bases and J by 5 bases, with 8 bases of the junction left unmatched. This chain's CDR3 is CASSRNRGNHEQYF. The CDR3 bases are TGTGCCAGCAGCCGGAACAGGGGGAACCACGAGCAGTACTTC.